Below are 21 T cell receptor beta chains sequenced from a single sample in a study of shared clonotypes between healthy human individuals. Naive CD8 isolation took CD45RO-negative cells positively selected for CCR7 and excluded terminally differentiated effector memory CD45RA+ cells. The table came from immunoSEQ multiplex PCR; TCRdb's copy has only in-frame clones and leaves some out. Of a few million clones in the sample, just under 95% were seen once. The sample comprised naive CD8+ T cells from PBMCs. These receptors originate from a man between 18 and 29 years old in good health. Some clones in this sample may be carry-over from other donors' samples.

The gene calls are TRBV19 and TRBJ1-5; D may be TRBD1 (5 bases). The CDR3 runs 16 residues. V was cut by 1 base and J by 2 bases, with 12 bases left in between. Germline CDR1 reads LNHDA; CDR2 reads SQIVND (reference sequence). CDR3 amino acids: CASSIGDLGGNQPQHF. CDR3 coding DNA: TGTGCCAGTAGTATAGGGGACTTGGGGGGCAATCAGCCCCAGCATTTT.

The J gene is TRBJ2-2, the V gene TRBV27; perhaps TRBD2 as D (8 bases). The V and J ends lost 10 bases and 6 bases respectively, with 18 bases between them. Germline values: CDR1 MNHEY, CDR2 SMNVEV (reference sequence). The CDR3 consists of 14 residues. CDR3 loop: CATRGTRGAGELFF. In DNA form, the CDR3 reads TGTGCCACCAGGGGGACTAGAGGGGCCGGGGAGCTGTTTTTT.

The rearrangement links TRBV28 to TRBJ2-7, with D unclear. This CDR3 region has 12 residues. Trimming pared 5 bases from V and 3 bases from J, leaving 8 bases between. Germline V gene sequence: CDR1 MDHEN, CDR2 SYDVKM. The CDR3 DNA reads as TGTGCCAGCAGTCAAACTAACTACGAGCAGTACTTC. It yields the protein CASSQTNYEQYF.

This sequence joins TRBV6-5 and TRBJ1-4, with D possibly being TRBD1 (6 bases). CDR3 length: 15 residues. The V end was cut by 2 bases, the J end by 4 bases, with 11 bases between. Per germline, CDR1 MNHEY and CDR2 SVGAGI. CDR3 nucleotides: TGTGCCAGCAGTTACATGGGGGCCAATAATGAAAAACTGTTTTTT. As protein: CASSYMGANNEKLFF.

J is TRBJ2-3 and V is TRBV29-1; possible D gene TRBD1, 5 bases. Germline CDR1 and CDR2: SQVTM and ANQGSEA. The ends were cut back, 4 bases at V and 0 bases at J, with 14 bases in the middle. The CDR3 runs to 15 residues. CDR3: CSVGRQQTSTDTQYF. The CDR3 DNA reads as TGCAGCGTTGGGAGACAGCAGACTAGCACAGATACGCAGTATTTT.

This clone was observed once. The CDR3 here is CASSGDRYTDTQYF. CDR3 in DNA: TGTGCCAGCAGTGGGGACAGATACACAGATACGCAGTATTTT. This chain uses TRBV27 with TRBJ2-3, with TRBD1 matching over 7 bases. Per germline, CDR1 MNHEY and CDR2 SMNVEV (reference sequence). The junction had 4 bases not matched to a gene; V was cut back by 5 bases and J by 2 bases. The CDR3 loop spans 14 amino acids.

The chain carries TRBV25-1 and TRBJ1-1, with a possible D match to TRBD1 (6 bases). The CDR3 is 14 residues long. Trimming left V 1 base short and J 4 bases short, with 10 bases between. CDR1 and CDR2 from the germline V gene are MGHDK and SYGVNS. CDR3 sequence reads: CASSESRGATEAFF. CDR3 nucleotides: TGTGCCAGCAGTGAATCTCGGGGGGCCACTGAAGCTTTCTTT.

Comment on this clone: The same CDR3 arises from other DNA sequences in this sample as well. This chain joins TRBV28 and TRBJ2-7; possible D gene TRBD1, 5 bases. Between the trimmed V and J ends, which lost 2 bases and 2 bases, there was a span of 10 bases. Germline V lookup: CDR1 MDHEN, CDR2 SYDVKM. The CDR3 loop spans 14 amino acids. The CDR3 loop is CASSLTGSPYEQYF. The CDR3 nucleotides are TGTGCCAGCAGTTTAACAGGCAGCCCCTACGAGCAGTACTTC. The full variable domain, its missing parts supplied by reference TRBV28 and TRBJ2-7, is DVKVTQSSRYLVKRTGEKVFLECVQDMDHENMFWYRQDPGLGLRLIYFSYDVKMKEKGDIPEGYSVSREKKERFSLILESASTNQTSMYLCASSLTGSPYEQYFGPGTRLTVT.

The rearrangement joins TRBV28 to TRBJ2-1; possible D gene TRBD2, 5 bases. Germline CDR1 reads MDHEN; CDR2 reads SYDVKM. The CDR3 spans 16 residues. Trimming removed 6 bases from V and 4 bases from J, with 19 bases in between. Here the CDR3 DNA reads TGTGCCAGCAGACCAGTTGCCGACCGGGGATACAATGAGCAGTTCTTC. Encoded protein: CASRPVADRGYNEQFF.

As for this clone: One junction end does not reproduce the germline sequence, and a read error may be involved. The DNA for the CDR3 is TGTGCCAACAGTTTACGCGGGACAGGGACCTACGAGCAGTACTTC. Its protein product is CANSLRGTGTYEQYF. The chain uses TRBV27 and TRBJ2-7; 9 bases are shared with TRBD1. The germline V gene has CDR1 MNHEY and CDR2 SMNVEV (reference sequence). This CDR3 region has 15 residues.

This chain connects TRBV7-6 to TRBJ2-3; the D is unclear. Germline CDR1 reads SGHVS; CDR2 reads FNYEAQ. The CDR3 contains 17 residues. V lost 2 bases and J lost 2, with 17 bases in between. CDR3 sequence reads: CASSLTFGVTNTDTQYF. The CDR3 bases are TGTGCCAGCAGCTTAACTTTCGGAGTAACAAACACAGATACGCAGTATTTT.

The chain combines TRBV6-1 with TRBJ2-7, with 12 bases fitting TRBD2. Per the germline V gene, CDR1 is MNHNS and CDR2 is SASEGT. The J segment lost 0 bases and the V segment lost 4 bases, leaving 7 bases of the junction unmatched. CDR3 length: 17 residues. The CDR3 region is CASSAETSGRGSYEQYF. CDR3 bases: TGTGCCAGCAGTGCGGAGACTAGCGGGAGAGGCTCCTACGAGCAGTACTTC.

This clone is a singleton in its sample. The genes are TRBV9 and TRBJ2-3; 12 nucleotides match TRBD2. The germline CDR1 and CDR2 sequences are SGDLS and YYNGEE. V gave up 4 bases and J gave up 7 bases; unmatched junction bases: 13. The CDR3 consists of 17 residues. CDR3 region: CASSPTQTSGRLNTQYF. In DNA form, the CDR3 reads TGTGCCAGCAGCCCCACTCAGACTAGCGGGAGATTAAATACGCAGTATTTT.

This chain connects TRBV27 to TRBJ2-1, with TRBD2 matching 10 bases. The trim removed 1 base at V and 4 bases at J, leaving 4 bases unmatched. The CDR3 sequence is 16 residues long. The germline V gene encodes CDR1 MNHEY and CDR2 SMNVEV (reference sequence). Here the CDR3 DNA reads TGTGCCAGCAGTTTATTTGCTAGCGGGGGTTACAATGAGCAGTTCTTC. Translating it yields CASSLFASGGYNEQFF.

The gene calls are TRBV27 and TRBJ1-5; 10 bases align to TRBD1. V was pared by 8 bases and J by 3 bases, with 10 bases of the junction left unmatched. CDR1 and CDR2 from the germline V gene are MNHEY and SMNVEV (reference sequence). This CDR3 comprises 16 residues. The CDR3 here is CASLKTGGAANQPQHF. The CDR3 coding sequence is TGTGCCAGCTTAAAGACAGGGGGCGCCGCCAATCAGCCCCAGCATTTT.

This rearrangement joins TRBV5-1 to TRBJ2-1; 9 bases align to TRBD2. The CDR3 loop spans 16 amino acids. From germline, CDR1 is SGHRS and CDR2 YFSETQ. The ends lost 4 bases at V and 3 bases at J; junction bases unmatched: 8. In DNA, the CDR3 is TGCGCCAGCAGCCTGACTAGCGGAGCTTACTACAATGAGCAGTTCTTC. Translating gives CASSLTSGAYYNEQFF.

This clone has a single count. Other DNA sequences in the same sample also yield this CDR3. V and J are TRBV28 and TRBJ2-7; D ambiguous. CDR3 size: 12 residues. CDR1 MDHEN and CDR2 SYDVKM come from the germline V gene. The germline V and J ends were trimmed by 6 bases and 4 bases, with 10 bases remaining between them. CDR3 bases: TGTGCCAGCAGCCCCGCGCCGTACGAGCAGTACTTC. Encoded protein: CASSPAPYEQYF.

The chain couples TRBV6-1 to TRBJ2-1; 11 nucleotides line up with TRBD2. The V gene's germline CDR1 is MNHNS and CDR2 SASEGT. The CDR3 extends over 16 amino acids. Unmatched junction bases numbered 4, after V lost 3 bases and J lost 3 bases. The CDR3 DNA is TGTGCCAGCAGTGAGACTAGCGGGGTACACTACAATGAGCAGTTCTTC. It specifies CASSETSGVHYNEQFF.

This rearrangement joins TRBV28 to TRBJ1-4; D not resolved. The germline gives CDR1 MDHEN, CDR2 SYDVKM. Trimming took 1 base from V and 4 from J, leaving 13 bases between them. The CDR3 is 16 amino acids. CDR3 residues: CASSLLARAFNEKLFF. The CDR3 nucleotides are TGTGCCAGCAGTTTATTAGCGAGGGCCTTTAATGAAAAACTGTTTTTT.

The rearrangement joins TRBV10-3 to TRBJ1-5; D gene unclear. The CDR3 is 14 amino acids. V was shortened by 8 bases and J by 3 bases, with 14 bases between the two germline ends. Germline V gene data show CDR1 as ENHRY and CDR2 as SYGVKD. CDR3 region: CAISLDRNNQPQHF. For the CDR3, the DNA is TGTGCCATCTCCCTGGATCGGAACAATCAGCCCCAGCATTTT.

The chain is built from TRBV27 and TRBJ2-7, with unresolved D. The V gene lost 3 bases and the J gene lost 2 bases, with 14 bases spanning the gap. CDR1 and CDR2 from the germline V gene are MNHEY and SMNVEV (reference sequence). There are 15 residues in the CDR3. The CDR3 region is CASSFRDRFPYEQYF. Here the CDR3 DNA reads TGTGCCAGCAGTTTCCGTGACCGATTTCCCTACGAGCAGTACTTC.